Given below is one T cell receptor beta chain in context. Germline V gives CDR1 GTSNPN, CDR2 SVGIG (reference sequence). The V and J ends lost 8 bases and 3 bases respectively, with 13 bases between them. The CDR3 loop spans 12 amino acids. Documented treatment: randomized to nivolumab then ipilimumab (arm A) or the reverse (arm B). The sample belongs to a study of sequential checkpoint blockade in melanoma. Background on the study: Twenty-two patients had matched tumor biopsies before treatment and at week 13 after nivolumab or ipilimumab alone.

The protocol was immunoSEQ multiplex PCR, while the TCRdb copy is restricted to in-frame clones and leaves out a portion. This repertoire shows roughly 21,000 clones, 27% found once; its top ten account for approximately 7%. The sequencing here drew on tumor tissue (inferred from file names), taken from a patient given nivolumab and ipilimumab in sequence. The chain joins TRBV30 to TRBJ1-2; D ambiguous. The sequence derives from a human donor with melanoma. The CDR3 loop reads CAGNPGDYGYTF. The CDR3 DNA is TGTGCCGGGAACCCAGGAGACTATGGCTACACCTTC.